The rows below give T cell receptor beta chains drawn from one sample of a study of blood T cell repertoires in COVID-19. Repertoires were generated with immunoSEQ multiplex PCR, while TCRdb's copy carries only in-frame clones and drops some. The sample consists of around 21,000 clones, 88% of them appearing once. The sample was peripheral blood. Source of these receptors: a human donor in a cohort sampled during active COVID-19. The CDR3 runs from the conserved cysteine through the conserved F or W. The D gene is left open where the match is weak. Clone size is not always given. Where it is, it says once, few, many or a class for expanded clones.

>TRBJ2-7|TRBV6-5|TRBD1|15|-
CASRTTGTGSYEQYF
>TRBJ2-5|TRBV11-3|TRBD1|15|-
CASSSHRGSGETQYF
>TRBJ1-2|TRBV11-2|TRBD1|15|-
CASSLEGTAAYGYTF
>TRBJ2-2|TRBV5-6|TRBD2|16|few
CASSLAGGEWAGELFF
>TRBJ1-5|TRBV19|-|15|-
CATTDRTPSNQPQHF
>TRBJ1-2|TRBV9|TRBD1|13|-
CASSVEGADGYTF
>TRBJ2-7|TRBV19|TRBD1|14|-
CASSRRDRESEQYF
>TRBJ2-5|TRBV19|-|19|-
CASSPPIGQGSGGQETQYF
>TRBJ1-2|TRBV9|TRBD1|17|-
CASSVAPTGGGYYGYTF
>TRBJ2-5|TRBV20-1|-|13|-
CSASLEFQETQYF
>TRBJ1-3|TRBV15|-|13|-
CATSRDRGNTIYF
>TRBJ1-6|TRBV7-9|-|17|-
CASSPRGGSSYNSPLHF
>TRBJ2-5|TRBV6-2/TRBV6-3|-|20|-
CASSYPAIVNSGGNEETQYF
>TRBJ1-1|TRBV4-1|-|15|-
CASSQEAWRNTEAFF
>TRBJ2-5|TRBV6-2/TRBV6-3|TRBD2|15|-
CASSYPTSGQETQYF
>TRBJ1-2|TRBV5-4|-|13|-
CASSLPVNYGYTF
>TRBJ2-2|TRBV19|-|14|few
CASSINRNTGELFF
>TRBJ2-7|TRBV5-6|-|14|-
CASSILRDNYEQYF
>TRBJ2-2|TRBV9|TRBD2|19|-
CASSTTGLAGAPNTGELFF
>TRBJ1-2|TRBV5-1|TRBD1|16|-
CASSIGQGLNNYGYTF
>TRBJ2-1|TRBV5-1|-|15|once
CASSLTVRTGNEQFF
>TRBJ1-1|TRBV18|TRBD1|18|-
CASSPMGQGGGYHTEAFF
>TRBJ1-1|TRBV5-1|-|14|once
CASSLAGGYTEAFF
>TRBJ1-5|TRBV4-1|TRBD1|15|-
CASSQETGPNQPQHF
>TRBJ1-6|TRBV7-9|-|14|-
CASSPRLDNSPLHF
>TRBJ1-1|TRBV2|-|15|-
CASSPLRAGATEAFF
>TRBJ2-3|TRBV7-3|-|15|-
CASSPHAARLDTQYF
>TRBJ1-3|TRBV11-2|-|14|-
CASSLGHSGNTIYF
>TRBJ1-1|TRBV7-9|TRBD1|14|-
CASSPTGTDTEAFF
>TRBJ1-2|TRBV3-1/TRBV3-2|-|14|-
CASSQVAGEHGYTF
>TRBJ2-2|TRBV2|-|15|-
CASSVGSRGTGELFF
>TRBJ1-1|TRBV5-1|-|13|few
CASSLGMNTEAFF
>TRBJ1-2|TRBV2|-|15|-
CASSETTGEIYGYTF
>TRBJ1-1|TRBV19|TRBD1|17|-
CATKTGVILLGDTEAFF
>TRBJ1-3|TRBV6-5|-|13|-
CASNGGSGNTIYF
>TRBJ1-5|TRBV12-3/TRBV12-4|-|12|-
CASSELGQPQHF
>TRBJ1-1|TRBV19|TRBD1|15|-
CASSIKEGASTEAFF
>TRBJ2-7|TRBV6-5|TRBD2|15|once
CASRDPGGPLYEQYF
>TRBJ1-2|TRBV30|TRBD1|15|-
CAWSRRDRGDYGYTF
>TRBJ1-5|TRBV6-2/TRBV6-3|-|14|-
CASSPRGNNQPQHF
>TRBJ2-2|TRBV2|-|16|few
CAAASSVSANTGELFF
>TRBJ1-2|TRBV6-5|TRBD1|13|-
CASSPGQGKGYTF